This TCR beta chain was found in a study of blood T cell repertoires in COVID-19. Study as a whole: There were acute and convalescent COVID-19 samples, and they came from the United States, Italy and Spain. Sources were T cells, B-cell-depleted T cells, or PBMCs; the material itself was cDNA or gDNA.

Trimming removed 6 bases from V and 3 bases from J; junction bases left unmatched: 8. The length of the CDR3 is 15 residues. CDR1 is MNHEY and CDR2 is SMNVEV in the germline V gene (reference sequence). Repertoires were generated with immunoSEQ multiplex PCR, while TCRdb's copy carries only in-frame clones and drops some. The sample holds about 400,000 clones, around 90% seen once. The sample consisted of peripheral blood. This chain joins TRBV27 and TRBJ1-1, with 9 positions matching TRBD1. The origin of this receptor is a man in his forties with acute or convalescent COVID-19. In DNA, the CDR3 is TGTGCCAGCAGGCCTCGACAGGGGGGGTACACTGAAGCTTTCTTT. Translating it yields CASRPRQGGYTEAFF.